The clone carrying this T cell receptor (beta chain) was detected only a few times. Its matching antigen is unknown. Isolation of PBMCs gave at least 6 million cells per sample. This entry belongs to a study of blood T cells in healthy people across ages. Then a second PCR, running about 7 to 11 cycles, was carried out with a sample-barcoded 5' primer and a J-beta primer mix. TCRdb reanalysed the 5' RACE reads using MiXCR and keeps one entry per CDR3 protein. Of 730,000 or so distinct CDR3 sequences listed, roughly 45% are singletons. This CDR3 has 18 amino acids. Germline V gives CDR1 SGHAT, CDR2 FQNNGV. Trimming stripped 1 base from V and 0 bases from J, with 17 bases between. General observations from the study: Shifts in expanded clonotypes may have been confounded by donor CMV status, which was unknown. PBMCs left unsorted prevented a conclusive naive versus antigen-experienced comparison.

The sample comprised blood. This TCR came from a woman aged 55-70 years in good health. The chain recombines TRBV11-2 with TRBJ2-3; possible D gene TRBD2, 7 bases. CDR3 residues: CASSLGIGGGGSTDTQYF. DNA for the CDR3: TGTGCCAGCAGCTTAGGGATAGGAGGCGGGGGCAGCACAGATACGCAGTATTTT.